Listed here are 29 T cell receptor beta chains from one sample, sequenced in a study of blood T cell repertoires in COVID-19. Clones were sequenced by immunoSEQ multiplex PCR, and TCRdb holds only the in-frame ones, with some missing. Seen here are approximately 210,000 clones, approximately 86% observed once, and the top ten hold 0.72%. Specimen: peripheral blood. These receptors all come from a man in his forties with acute or convalescent COVID-19.

The V and J genes are TRBV27 and TRBJ2-7, with D perhaps matching TRBD2 (5 bases). Trimming cost V 6 bases and J 0 bases, with 15 bases left between them. The CDR3 is 15 amino acids. The germline gives CDR1 MNHEY, CDR2 SMNVEV (reference sequence). CDR3 loop: CASSFGVPSSYEQYF. In nucleotides, the CDR3 is TGTGCCAGCAGCTTCGGGGTCCCTAGCTCCTACGAGCAGTACTTC.

This chain connects TRBV30 to TRBJ2-1; a weak D match, TRBD1 (5 bases). V lost 6 bases to trimming and J lost 2 bases, with 11 bases between them. Germline V gene data show CDR1 as GTSNPN and CDR2 as SVGIG (reference sequence). The CDR3 spans 13 residues. The CDR3 region is CACPDSAYNEQFF. DNA of the CDR3: TGTGCCTGCCCCGACAGCGCCTACAATGAGCAGTTCTTC.

The chain employs TRBV5-1 and TRBJ1-1; tentatively, D is TRBD1 (5 bases). The V end lost 3 bases, the J end lost 1 base, and 13 bases lay between the germline ends. Per the germline V gene, CDR1 is SGHRS and CDR2 is YFSETQ. The CDR3 length is 15 residues. This CDR3 is CASSSEQVTNTEAFF. The CDR3 DNA sequence: TGCGCCAGCAGCTCGGAACAGGTAACGAACACTGAAGCTTTCTTT.

The gene calls are TRBV5-1 and TRBJ2-7; weak D call: TRBD2 (6 bases). Germline V gene lookup returns CDR1 SGHRS and CDR2 YFSETQ. The CDR3 is 13 amino acids. The ends were cut back, 2 bases at V and 6 bases at J, with 12 bases in the middle. Written as DNA, the CDR3 is TGCGCCAGCAGCTTCGGAGGGGCGGTCGAGCAGTACTTC. Protein sequence: CASSFGGAVEQYF.

The V and J genes are TRBV4-1 and TRBJ2-3; D may be TRBD1 (6 bases). The CDR3 is 18 amino acids. Germline V gene sequence: CDR1 MGHRA, CDR2 YSYEKL. Trimming stripped 1 base from V and 0 bases from J, with 17 bases between. Here the CDR3 DNA reads TGCGCCAGCAGCCAAGGGATTTCTAGGGGGTTTAGCACAGATACGCAGTATTTT. The encoded protein is CASSQGISRGFSTDTQYF.

This chain uses TRBV9 with TRBJ2-7, with 12 positions matching TRBD2. The germline V gene has CDR1 SGDLS and CDR2 YYNGEE. CDR3 length: 16 amino acids. The J segment lost 2 bases and the V segment lost 4 bases, leaving 7 bases of the junction unmatched. This CDR3 reads CASSPGTSGLAYEQYF. CDR3 DNA sequence: TGTGCCAGCAGCCCAGGGACTAGCGGGTTGGCCTACGAGCAGTACTTC.

The chain is built from TRBV18 and TRBJ2-7; 14 bases are shared with TRBD2. After removal of 4 bases from V and 7 bases from J, the junction contained 3 bases not matched to a gene. The CDR3 extends over 14 amino acids. The V gene's germline CDR1 is KGHSH and CDR2 LQKENI. Written as DNA, the CDR3 is TGTGCCAGCTCACGGACTAGCGGGAGGTCAGAGCAGTACTTC. It yields the protein CASSRTSGRSEQYF. Full variable domain (remainder filled in from reference TRBV18 and TRBJ2-7): NAGVMQNPRHLVRRRGQEARLRCSPMKGHSHVYWYRQLPEEGLKFMVYLQKENIIDESGMPKERFSAEFPKEGPSILRIQQVVRGDSAAYFCASSRTSGRSEQYFGPGTRLTVT.

This chain links TRBV5-8 with TRBJ1-2; 7 bases line up with TRBD1. This CDR3 is built from 15 residues. Germline V gives CDR1 SGHTS, CDR2 YDEGEE. V was clipped by 2 bases and J by 0 bases; unmatched bases: 4. The CDR3 coding sequence is TGTGCCAGCAGCTTAAGGACAGGAGCTAACTATGGCTACACCTTC. As protein: CASSLRTGANYGYTF. Full variable domain (remainder filled in from reference TRBV5-8 and TRBJ1-2): EAGVTQSPTHLIKTRGQQATLRCSPISGHTSVYWYQQALGLGLQFLLWYDEGEERNRGNFPPRFSGRQFPNYSSELNVNALELEDSALYLCASSLRTGANYGYTFGSGTRLTVV.

This chain connects TRBV9 to TRBJ2-5; TRBD2 matches 9 bases. CDR1 is SGDLS and CDR2 is YYNGEE in the germline V gene. This CDR3 is built from 15 residues. The junction had 5 bases not matched to a gene; V was cut back by 3 bases and J by 2 bases. The CDR3 protein is CASSEGTSRQETQYF. The CDR3 DNA reads TGTGCCAGCAGCGAAGGGACTAGCAGGCAAGAGACCCAGTACTTC.

The chain recombines TRBV28 with TRBJ2-1; possible D gene TRBD2, 5 bases. The CDR3 loop spans 14 amino acids. Trimming took off 9 bases at V and 0 bases at J, with 12 bases between the two ends. Germline lookup yields CDR1 MDHEN and CDR2 SYDVKM. As DNA, the CDR3 is TGTGCCAGTCTAGCCCAGAGCTCCTACAATGAGCAGTTCTTC. Its protein product is CASLAQSSYNEQFF.

The genes are TRBV7-9 and TRBJ1-4; 12 bases are a match to TRBD1. V lost 5 bases and J lost 8; bases outside the gene matches: 3. Germline V gene sequence: CDR1 SEHNR, CDR2 FQNEAQ (reference sequence). There are 14 residues in the CDR3. The CDR3 region is CASSRDRGREKLFF. The CDR3 bases are TGTGCCAGCAGCCGGGACAGGGGGCGAGAAAAACTGTTTTTT.

V usage is TRBV27 and J usage is TRBJ1-6; TRBD1 agrees at 8 bases. The CDR3 extends over 16 amino acids. Germline loops: CDR1 MNHEY, CDR2 SMNVEV (reference sequence). Losses at the gene ends were 4 bases for V and 9 bases for J; bases not matched to a gene: 11. For the CDR3, the DNA is TGTGCCAGCAGTTCCCGCCCGGGGCAGGGGGCTTCACCCCTCCACTTT. The encoded protein is CASSSRPGQGASPLHF.

J is TRBJ1-6 and V is TRBV5-1, with D possibly matching TRBD1 (5 bases). Germline lookup yields CDR1 SGHRS and CDR2 YFSETQ. The V end lost 0 bases, the J end lost 10 bases, and 11 bases lay between the germline ends. The CDR3 runs to 14 residues. CDR3 DNA sequence: TGCGCCAGCAGCTTGGACACCAACAGGTCACCCCTCCACTTT. It translates to CASSLDTNRSPLHF.

The chain is built from TRBV6-1 and TRBJ1-1; TRBD1 agrees at 10 bases. CDR1 is MNHNS and CDR2 is SASEGT in the germline V gene. The CDR3 spans 13 residues. Germline trimming cut 1 base from V and 9 bases from J; bases unmatched to any gene: 2. In DNA form, the CDR3 reads TGTGCCAGCAGTGAAGGGACAGGGGGGAAAGCTTTCTTT. As protein: CASSEGTGGKAFF.

Concerning this clone itself: In the same sample, other DNA sequences code for this CDR3. The chain uses TRBV13 and TRBJ1-2; maybe TRBD1 (6 bases). Germline-derived CDR1 and CDR2 are PRHDT and FYEKMQ (reference sequence). This CDR3 has 14 residues. V lost 0 bases and J lost 2, with 7 bases in between. The CDR3 sequence: CASSLGTGNYGYTF. Here the CDR3 DNA reads TGTGCCAGCAGCTTAGGCACAGGGAACTATGGCTACACCTTC.

The chain combines TRBV19 with TRBJ2-2; perhaps TRBD2 as D (6 bases). This CDR3 contains 16 residues. CDR1 is LNHDA and CDR2 is SQIVND in the germline V gene (reference sequence). The V end was cut by 3 bases, the J end by 0 bases, with 11 bases between. The CDR3 here is CASSISTSSNTGELFF. The CDR3 region has the DNA TGTGCCAGTAGTATTTCTACTAGCTCGAACACCGGGGAGCTGTTTTTT.

The chain recombines TRBV5-4 with TRBJ1-2, with D possibly TRBD1 on 5 matching bases. This CDR3 is 16 amino acids long. Germline V lookup: CDR1 SGHNT, CDR2 YYREEE (reference sequence). V lost 0 bases and J 2 bases, leaving 14 bases between the germline ends. CDR3 nucleotides: TGTGCCAGCAGCTTGGAAGGGGTCGGGCTGAACTATGGCTACACCTTC. The encoded protein is CASSLEGVGLNYGYTF.

This chain joins TRBV18 and TRBJ1-6; D is uncertain. This CDR3 contains 18 residues. CDR1 and CDR2 from the germline V gene are KGHSH and LQKENI. V was pared by 6 bases and J by 0 bases, with 18 bases between. CDR3 in amino acids: CASSSGMTQSSYNSPLHF. In DNA form, the CDR3 reads TGTGCCAGCTCCTCGGGTATGACCCAGAGCTCCTATAATTCACCCCTCCACTTT. Together with reference TRBV18 and TRBJ1-6, the CDR3 gives the full variable domain: NAGVMQNPRHLVRRRGQEARLRCSPMKGHSHVYWYRQLPEEGLKFMVYLQKENIIDESGMPKERFSAEFPKEGPSILRIQQVVRGDSAAYFCASSSGMTQSSYNSPLHFGNGTRLTVT.

This chain joins TRBV3-1 (or the pseudogene TRBV3-2) and TRBJ2-2, with D unresolved. Germline CDR1 is LGHDT and CDR2 is YNNKEL (reference sequence). The germline V and J ends were trimmed by 0 bases and 5 bases, with 4 bases remaining between them. CDR3 size: 13 residues. This CDR3 reads CASSQDMTGELFF. The CDR3 DNA is TGTGCCAGCAGCCAAGATATGACCGGGGAGCTGTTTTTT.

This chain links TRBV5-5 with TRBJ2-7; a weak D match, TRBD2 (6 bases). This CDR3 region has 15 residues. Trimming took 4 bases from V and 0 from J, leaving 14 bases between them. Germline CDR1 and CDR2: SGHKS and YYEKEE (reference sequence). CDR3 in DNA: TGTGCCAGCAGCCCGGGACTGCTGAGCTCCTACGAGCAGTACTTC. Its protein product is CASSPGLLSSYEQYF.

The chain couples TRBV7-9 to TRBJ1-1; 8 positions match TRBD1. V lost 5 bases to trimming and J lost 4 bases; unmatched junction nucleotides: 9. Per germline, CDR1 SEHNR and CDR2 FQNEAQ (reference sequence). The CDR3 has 15 amino acids. The CDR3 sequence is CASSRGQGARTEAFF. The CDR3 region has the DNA TGTGCCAGCAGCCGAGGGCAGGGGGCCCGCACTGAAGCTTTCTTT.

This clone has just a few counts. The chain couples TRBV18 to TRBJ1-3; TRBD1 agrees at 7 bases. Germline CDR1 is KGHSH and CDR2 is LQKENI. The CDR3 length is 15 residues. V lost 3 bases, J lost 3 bases, and 5 bases stayed unmatched. The CDR3 DNA follows: TGTGCCAGCTCACCGGCAGGGGGGAGTGGAAACACCATATATTTT. Its protein product is CASSPAGGSGNTIYF.

The chain employs TRBV4-2 and TRBJ1-1; tentatively, D is TRBD1 (5 bases). The germline V gene encodes CDR1 LGHNA and CDR2 YNFKEQ. This CDR3 has 14 amino acids. Trimming pared 0 bases from V and 5 bases from J, leaving 10 bases between. The CDR3 sequence is CASSQEEGRTEAFF. The DNA for the CDR3 is TGTGCCAGCAGCCAAGAAGAGGGGAGGACTGAAGCTTTCTTT.

The J gene is TRBJ2-5, the V gene TRBV4-1; TRBD2 agrees at 10 bases. V shed 2 bases, J shed 2 bases, and the junction held 8 bases outside the gene matches. The CDR3 is 17 residues long. Germline V gene sequence: CDR1 MGHRA, CDR2 YSYEKL. The CDR3 bases are TGCGCCAGCAGCCAAACCCCTAGCGGGGGAGATCAAGAGACCCAGTACTTC. Encoded protein: CASSQTPSGGDQETQYF.

V and J are TRBV6-5 and TRBJ1-2; D remains unclear. Per germline, CDR1 MNHEY and CDR2 SVGAGI. The CDR3 totals 13 residues. The V gene lost 8 bases and the J gene lost 8 bases, with 18 bases spanning the gap. CDR3: CASLPPGLWGYTF. As DNA, the CDR3 is TGTGCCAGCCTCCCGCCGGGTCTCTGGGGCTACACCTTC.

The CDR3 DNA is TGTGCCAGCTCACCACCGGCGGACAGGGGTTACAATGAGCAGTTCTTC. It is translated as CASSPPADRGYNEQFF. The J gene is TRBJ2-1, the V gene TRBV18; 9 bases agree with TRBD1. The CDR3 consists of 16 residues. V shed 0 bases, J shed 4 bases, and the junction held 4 bases outside the gene matches. Per the germline V gene, CDR1 is KGHSH and CDR2 is LQKENI.

J is TRBJ1-5 and V is TRBV7-8, with TRBD1 as a possible D gene (5 bases). CDR3 length equals 16 residues. The germline V gene encodes CDR1 SGHVS and CDR2 FQNEAQ. Trimming shortened V by 5 bases and J by 0 bases, and 14 bases separated the two germline ends. The CDR3 DNA is TGTGCCAGCAGCCTTGGGCAGGGTCATAGCAATCAGCCCCAGCATTTT. Its protein product is CASSLGQGHSNQPQHF.

This sequence joins TRBV30 and TRBJ1-2, with D maybe TRBD1 (6 bases). The CDR3 covers 13 residues. V lost 3 bases to trimming and J lost 5 bases, with 13 bases between them. In germline, CDR1 is GTSNPN, CDR2 SVGIG (reference sequence). The CDR3: CAWRKGVGYGYTF. CDR3 bases: TGTGCCTGGAGAAAGGGGGTTGGGTATGGCTACACCTTC.

This chain connects TRBV5-1 to TRBJ1-1; 9 positions agree with TRBD1. V was clipped by 4 bases and J by 2 bases; unmatched bases: 9. The length of the CDR3 is 16 residues. Germline V CDR1 and CDR2: SGHRS, YFSETQ. The CDR3 DNA reads TGCGCCAGCAGCCCTCCGGGACAGGGTACTAACACTGAAGCTTTCTTT. This gives the protein CASSPPGQGTNTEAFF. Full variable domain (missing parts from reference TRBV5-1 and TRBJ1-1): KAGVTQTPRYLIKTRGQQVTLSCSPISGHRSVSWYQQTPGQGLQFLFEYFSETQRNKGNFPGRFSGRQFSNSRSEMNVSTLELGDSALYLCASSPPGQGTNTEAFFGQGTRLTVV.